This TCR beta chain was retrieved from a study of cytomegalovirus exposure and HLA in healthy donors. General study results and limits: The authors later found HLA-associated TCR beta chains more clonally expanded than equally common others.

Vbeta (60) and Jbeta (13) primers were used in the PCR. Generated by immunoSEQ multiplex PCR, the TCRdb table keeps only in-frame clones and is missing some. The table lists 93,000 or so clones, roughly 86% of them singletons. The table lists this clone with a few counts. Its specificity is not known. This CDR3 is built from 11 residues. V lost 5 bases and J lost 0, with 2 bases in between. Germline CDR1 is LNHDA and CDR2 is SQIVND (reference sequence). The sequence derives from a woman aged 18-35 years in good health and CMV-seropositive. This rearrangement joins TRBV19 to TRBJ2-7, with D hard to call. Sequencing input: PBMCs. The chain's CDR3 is CASSHSYEQYF. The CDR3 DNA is TGTGCCAGTAGTCACTCCTACGAGCAGTACTTC.